The 5 T cell receptor beta chains reported below all come from one sample, sequenced in a study of T cell responses to AZD1222 COVID-19 vaccine. Measured with immunoSEQ multiplex PCR; TCRdb has only the in-frame clones, and not every one. The table includes about 120,000 clones, 88% detected once. Sequencing used peripheral blood, obtained on day 0 of MenACWY control vaccination. These receptors were collected from an adult in good health.

The chain is built from TRBV2 and TRBJ1-4; D possibly corresponds to TRBD1 (5 bases). V dropped 4 bases and J dropped 5 bases, with 17 bases sitting between them. The CDR3 runs 16 residues. Germline lookup yields CDR1 SNHLY and CDR2 FYNNEI. CDR3 nucleotide sequence: TGTGCCAGCAGTGTGAGTCTTCTGGGGCCAAATGAAAAACTGTTTTTT. Translated, it gives CASSVSLLGPNEKLFF.

This clone turned up a few times. V is TRBV28 and J is TRBJ2-7; TRBD1 matches 9 bases. The CDR3 consists of 17 residues. The trim removed 5 bases at V and 2 bases at J, leaving 13 bases unmatched. Germline loops: CDR1 MDHEN, CDR2 SYDVKM. The CDR3 loop is CASSPVGQGVMTYEQYF. The CDR3 DNA is TGTGCCAGCAGTCCGGTGGGACAGGGAGTTATGACCTACGAGCAGTACTTC.

The chain combines TRBV2 with TRBJ2-1; perhaps TRBD2 as D (6 bases). The CDR3 is made up of 11 amino acids. V dropped 3 bases and J dropped 9 bases, with 6 bases sitting between them. Germline V gives CDR1 SNHLY, CDR2 FYNNEI. This CDR3 is CASSDGGEQFF. The CDR3 DNA reads as TGTGCCAGCAGTGACGGGGGTGAGCAGTTCTTC.

A note on this clone: This sample includes further DNA sequences coding for the same CDR3. The V call is TRBV6-5, the J call TRBJ2-7; D unclear. Per the germline V gene, CDR1 is MNHEY and CDR2 is SVGAGI. The CDR3 has 11 amino acids. Deletions cut 5 bases from V and 4 bases from J, with 6 bases between. In DNA form, the CDR3 reads TGTGCCAGCAGTCCCTTATACGAGCAGTACTTC. Translating gives CASSPLYEQYF.

The chain carries TRBV12-2 and TRBJ2-1; the table names TRBD2, a call not compared with the DNA. TRBV12-2 is a documented pseudogene. The CDR3 loop spans 14 amino acids. The CDR3 loop is CARPTPPSLVEQFF. The CDR3 coding sequence is TGTGCAAGACCCACCCCCCCGAGTTTAGTAGAGCAGTTCTTC.